This TCR beta chain was found in a study of PD-L1 blockade in urothelial cancer. Measured with immunoSEQ multiplex PCR; TCRdb has only the in-frame clones, and not every one. The top ten hold about 1.6% of the sample, which has tens of thousands of clones, approximately 77% seen once. Germline V gene sequence: CDR1 MGHRA, CDR2 YSYEKL. Trimming pared 1 base from V and 0 bases from J, leaving 12 bases between. The CDR3 is 16 amino acids. Time point of the sample: peripheral blood 6 weeks after treatment start. This material consisted of PBMCs, taken around atezolizumab (anti-PD-L1) treatment. The TCR originated in a man in his 70s with urothelial cancer. The chain links TRBV4-1 to TRBJ1-1, with D tentatively TRBD1 (5 bases). CDR3 sequence (DNA): TGCGCCAGCAGCCAAGTCGGGGGTATCGTGAACACTGAAGCTTTCTTT. Amino acids: CASSQVGGIVNTEAFF.